The sequence of this T cell receptor beta chain was determined in a study of T cell repertoires in cytomegalovirus infection. Overall study context: Both CMV infection and a matching HLA type were indicated by public TCR beta signatures. The study, taken as a whole, reports: CMV-specific HLA-C-restricted TCR beta clonotypes dominated the ex vivo response. CMV carriers having the relevant HLA were flagged by cumulative public TCR beta family frequency.

There are a few counts of this clonotype. Antigen: not known. TCRdb itself ran the reads through MiXCR, one entry per CDR3 protein. Seen here are over 150,000 distinct CDR3 sequences, approximately 18% observed once, and the top ten hold around 27%. Per germline, CDR1 MDHEN and CDR2 SYDVKM. V was trimmed by 9 bases and J by 9 bases, leaving 15 bases between them. The CDR3 has 12 residues. Sequencing used CD8+ T cells from PBMCs. This clonotype originated in a human donor in good health (CMV status not recorded). Some clones in this sample may be carry-over from other donors' samples. V gene TRBV28 combines with J gene TRBJ2-1, with D possibly TRBD1 on 7 matching bases. The CDR3, as DNA: TGTGCCAGTCAGGGGGAGGTCGTTGAGCAGTTCTTC. Its translation is CASQGEVVEQFF.